The 13 T cell receptor beta chains given below trace back to one sample, sequenced in a study of blood T cell repertoires in COVID-19. Assay used: immunoSEQ multiplex PCR; TCRdb lists only in-frame clones, some missing. Among around 19,000 clones listed, 80% to 95% were seen once. The sequenced material came from peripheral blood. These receptors originate from a man in his sixties or seventies with active COVID-19.

The gene calls are TRBV30 and TRBJ2-7; possibly TRBD2 for D (6 bases). V was cut by 4 bases and J by 3 bases, with 19 bases left in between. This CDR3 has 15 residues. The V gene's germline CDR1 is GTSNPN and CDR2 SVGIG (reference sequence). CDR3 amino acids: CAWKGTKAGSYEQYF. Here the CDR3 DNA reads TGTGCCTGGAAGGGTACTAAGGCCGGGAGCTACGAGCAGTACTTC.

The chain uses TRBV15 and TRBJ1-4, with TRBD1 matching 11 bases. The V gene end was trimmed by 5 bases and the J gene end by 7 bases; junction bases not matched to a gene: 3. This CDR3 region has 14 residues. Germline V gene lookup returns CDR1 LNHNV and CDR2 YYDKDF (reference sequence). The CDR3 region has the DNA TGTGCCACCAGCCGGACAGGGGGCTTTGAAAAACTGTTTTTT. It codes for CATSRTGGFEKLFF.

The V and J genes are TRBV7-6 and TRBJ2-3, with 13 bases fitting TRBD2. Germline CDR1 reads SGHVS; CDR2 reads FNYEAQ. The CDR3 runs to 18 residues. Trimming cost V 1 base and J 1 base; bases outside gene matches: 5. This CDR3 reads CASSLGLAGGVGTDTQYF. CDR3 sequence (DNA): TGTGCCAGCAGCTTAGGACTAGCGGGAGGAGTTGGCACAGATACGCAGTATTTT.

The rearrangement links TRBV20-1 to TRBJ1-6; D not resolved. V was pared by 3 bases and J by 9 bases, with 18 bases between. Germline V gene sequence: CDR1 DFQATT, CDR2 SNEGSKA (reference sequence). The CDR3 spans 15 residues. DNA of the CDR3: TGCAGTGCTAGTGGTGCTGTGACATTACCTTCACCCCTCCACTTT. This translates into CSASGAVTLPSPLHF.

This chain connects TRBV9 to TRBJ2-7; 7 nucleotides align to TRBD2. The V and J ends lost 0 bases and 0 bases, in that order; junction bases with no gene match: 9. The CDR3 covers 17 residues. CDR1 and CDR2 (germline): SGDLS, YYNGEE. The CDR3 protein is CASSVEAGDLSSYEQYF. The CDR3 DNA follows: TGTGCCAGCAGCGTAGAGGCGGGGGACCTGAGCTCCTACGAGCAGTACTTC.

This clone is a singleton in its sample. The chain is built from TRBV19 and TRBJ2-3, with D hard to call. Per the germline V gene, CDR1 is LNHDA and CDR2 is SQIVND (reference sequence). The CDR3 loop spans 13 amino acids. Trimming shortened V by 2 bases and J by 6 bases, and 9 bases separated the two germline ends. The DNA of the CDR3 is TGTGCCAGTAGTATACGGAGTCCGGATACGCAGTATTTT. It is translated as CASSIRSPDTQYF.

V and J are TRBV10-3 and TRBJ1-2; a possible D gene is TRBD1 (6 bases). The V gene lost 2 bases and the J gene lost 5 bases, with 21 bases spanning the gap. Germline V gives CDR1 ENHRY, CDR2 SYGVKD. The CDR3 has 17 amino acids. The CDR3 is CAISEGQSKPSGYGYTF. In nucleotides, the CDR3 is TGTGCCATCAGTGAGGGACAGTCAAAACCCTCCGGGTATGGCTACACCTTC.

The rearrangement uses TRBV4-2 and TRBJ2-6; TRBD1 aligns across 12 bases. Trimming cost V 1 base and J 2 bases; bases outside gene matches: 18. There are 23 residues in the CDR3. CDR1 is LGHNA, CDR2 YNFKEQ, per germline. The CDR3 sequence is CASSQVLPGGLGQGAPGANVLTF. The CDR3, as DNA: TGTGCCAGCAGCCAAGTCCTACCCGGAGGATTGGGACAGGGGGCGCCTGGGGCCAACGTCCTGACTTTC.

This rearrangement joins TRBV5-1 to TRBJ2-2, with D maybe TRBD2 (5 bases). The CDR3 has 14 residues. Germline CDR1 and CDR2: SGHRS and YFSETQ. Trimming pared 2 bases from V and 7 bases from J, leaving 12 bases between. CDR3 in amino acids: CASSLSSSVGELFF. CDR3 sequence (DNA): TGCGCCAGCAGCTTATCTAGCTCAGTCGGGGAGCTGTTTTTT.

The chain joins TRBV4-1 to TRBJ2-5, with a tentative D call TRBD1 (5 bases). The CDR3 runs to 15 residues. V was cut by 4 bases and J by 0 bases, with 12 bases left in between. Per germline, CDR1 MGHRA and CDR2 YSYEKL. The CDR3 DNA reads as TGCGCCAGCAGCCCCGGCCCAGGGCACCAAGAGACCCAGTACTTC. Translating it yields CASSPGPGHQETQYF.

The chain uses TRBV7-9 and TRBJ2-1; 10 nucleotides line up with TRBD2. CDR3 length: 16 amino acids. The J segment lost 3 bases and the V segment lost 4 bases, leaving 6 bases of the junction unmatched. The germline V gene encodes CDR1 SEHNR and CDR2 FQNEAQ (reference sequence). The CDR3 spells CASSSSVAGGYNEQFF. As DNA, the CDR3 is TGTGCCAGCAGCTCCTCCGTAGCGGGAGGCTACAATGAGCAGTTCTTC. The complete variable domain, with remaining parts taken from reference TRBV7-9 and TRBJ2-1, reads DTGVSQNPRHKITKRGQNVTFRCDPISEHNRLYWYRQTLGQGPEFLTYFQNEAQLEKSRLLSDRFSAERPKGSFSTLEIQRTEQGDSAMYLCASSSSVAGGYNEQFFGPGTRLTVL.

The chain employs TRBV4-3 and TRBJ2-3; 7 bases line up with TRBD1. Trimming removed 1 base from V and 0 bases from J; junction bases left unmatched: 10. The CDR3 length is 18 residues. The germline V gene encodes CDR1 LGHNA and CDR2 YSLEER. The CDR3 loop reads CASSQGRTGDPSTDTQYF. The CDR3 DNA reads as TGCGCCAGCAGCCAAGGTCGAACAGGGGATCCCAGCACAGATACGCAGTATTTT.

This chain uses TRBV30 with TRBJ1-5; D gene ambiguous. The V and J ends lost 2 bases and 4 bases respectively, with 9 bases between them. Germline assignment: CDR1 GTSNPN and CDR2 SVGIG (reference sequence). The CDR3 runs 13 residues. CDR3 coding DNA: TGTGCCTGGAGTACGCGGGAGAATCAGCCCCAGCATTTT. Translation gives CAWSTRENQPQHF.